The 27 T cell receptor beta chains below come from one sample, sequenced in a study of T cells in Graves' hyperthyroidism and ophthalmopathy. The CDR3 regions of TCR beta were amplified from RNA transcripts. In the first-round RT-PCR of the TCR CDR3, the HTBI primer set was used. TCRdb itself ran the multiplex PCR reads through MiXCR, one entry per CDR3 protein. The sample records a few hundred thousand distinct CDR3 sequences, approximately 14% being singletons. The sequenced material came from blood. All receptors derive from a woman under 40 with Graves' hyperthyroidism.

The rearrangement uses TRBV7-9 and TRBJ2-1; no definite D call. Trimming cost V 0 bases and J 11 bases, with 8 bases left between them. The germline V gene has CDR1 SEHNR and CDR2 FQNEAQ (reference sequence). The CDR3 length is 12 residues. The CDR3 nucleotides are TGTGCCAGCAGCTTAGCGGCGACTCAGCAGTTCTTC. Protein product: CASSLAATQQFF.

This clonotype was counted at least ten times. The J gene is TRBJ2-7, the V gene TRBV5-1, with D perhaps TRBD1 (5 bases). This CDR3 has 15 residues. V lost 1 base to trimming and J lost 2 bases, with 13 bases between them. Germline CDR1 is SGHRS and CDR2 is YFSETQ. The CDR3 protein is CASSLSLQDPYEQYF. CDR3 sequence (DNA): TGCGCCAGCAGCTTGTCCTTACAGGATCCCTACGAGCAGTACTTC.

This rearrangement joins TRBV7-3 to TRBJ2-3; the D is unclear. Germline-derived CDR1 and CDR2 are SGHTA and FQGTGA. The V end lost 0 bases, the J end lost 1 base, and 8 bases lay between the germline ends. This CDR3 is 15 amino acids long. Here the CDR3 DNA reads TGTGCCAGCAGCTTAACCCCGGTGGGCACAGATACGCAGTATTTT. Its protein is CASSLTPVGTDTQYF.

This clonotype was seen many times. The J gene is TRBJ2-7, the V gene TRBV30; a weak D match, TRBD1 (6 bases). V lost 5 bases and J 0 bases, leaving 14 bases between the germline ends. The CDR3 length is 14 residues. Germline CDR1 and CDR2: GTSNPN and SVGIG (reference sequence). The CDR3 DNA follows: TGTGCCTGGTCCTTCCAGGGGTCCTCCTACGAGCAGTACTTC. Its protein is CAWSFQGSSYEQYF.

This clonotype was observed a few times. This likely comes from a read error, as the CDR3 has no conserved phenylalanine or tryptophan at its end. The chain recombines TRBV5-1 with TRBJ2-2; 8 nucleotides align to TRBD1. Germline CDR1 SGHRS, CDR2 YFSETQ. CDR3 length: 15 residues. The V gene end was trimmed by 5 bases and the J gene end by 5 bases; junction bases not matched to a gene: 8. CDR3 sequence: CASRPNTGGTGELFL. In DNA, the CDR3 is TGCGCCAGCAGGCCCAACACAGGGGGGACCGGGGAGCTGTTTCTT.

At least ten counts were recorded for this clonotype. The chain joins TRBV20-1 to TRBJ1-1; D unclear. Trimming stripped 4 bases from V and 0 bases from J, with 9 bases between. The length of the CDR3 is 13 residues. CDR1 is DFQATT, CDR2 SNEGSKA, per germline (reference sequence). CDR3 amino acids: CSATGDVNTEAFF. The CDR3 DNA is TGCAGTGCTACAGGTGATGTGAACACTGAAGCTTTCTTT.

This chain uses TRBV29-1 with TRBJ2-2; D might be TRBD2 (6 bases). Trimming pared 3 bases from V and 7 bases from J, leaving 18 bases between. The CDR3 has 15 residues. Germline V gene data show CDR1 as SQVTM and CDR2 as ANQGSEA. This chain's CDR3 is CSVEPGTGQSGELFF. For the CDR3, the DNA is TGCAGCGTTGAGCCCGGGACTGGTCAAAGCGGGGAGCTGTTTTTT.

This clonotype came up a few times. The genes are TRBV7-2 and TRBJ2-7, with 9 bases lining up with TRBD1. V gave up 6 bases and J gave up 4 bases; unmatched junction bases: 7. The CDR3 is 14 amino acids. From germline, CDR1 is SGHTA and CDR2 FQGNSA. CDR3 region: CASSRDREAYEQYF. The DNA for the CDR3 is TGTGCCAGCAGTAGGGACAGGGAGGCTTACGAGCAGTACTTC.

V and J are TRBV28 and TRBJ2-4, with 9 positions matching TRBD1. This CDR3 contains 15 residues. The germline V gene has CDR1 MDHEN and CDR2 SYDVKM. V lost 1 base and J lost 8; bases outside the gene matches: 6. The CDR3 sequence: CASSLSRQGVYIQYF. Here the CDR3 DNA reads TGTGCCAGCAGTTTATCCCGACAGGGGGTGTACATTCAGTACTTC.

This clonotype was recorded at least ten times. The CDR3 protein is CASSFGGIGETQYF. The DNA for the CDR3 is TGTGCCAGCAGTTTCGGCGGGATAGGAGAGACCCAGTACTTC. The chain employs TRBV12-3 or TRBV12-4 and TRBJ2-5; D perhaps matches TRBD2 (6 bases). Trimming removed 3 bases at V and 4 bases at J, with 12 bases between. The length of the CDR3 is 14 residues.

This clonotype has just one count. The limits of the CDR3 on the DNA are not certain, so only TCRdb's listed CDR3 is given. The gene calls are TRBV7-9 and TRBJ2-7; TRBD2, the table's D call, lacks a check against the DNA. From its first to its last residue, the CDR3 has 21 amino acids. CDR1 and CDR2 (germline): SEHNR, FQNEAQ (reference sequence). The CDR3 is CASSFYICSVPSGTPIYEQYF.

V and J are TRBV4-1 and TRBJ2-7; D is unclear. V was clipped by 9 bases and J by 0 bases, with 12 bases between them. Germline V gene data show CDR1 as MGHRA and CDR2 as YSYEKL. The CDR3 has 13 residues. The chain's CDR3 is CASSDGSSYEQYF. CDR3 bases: TGCGCCAGTTCGGACGGAAGCTCCTACGAGCAGTACTTC.

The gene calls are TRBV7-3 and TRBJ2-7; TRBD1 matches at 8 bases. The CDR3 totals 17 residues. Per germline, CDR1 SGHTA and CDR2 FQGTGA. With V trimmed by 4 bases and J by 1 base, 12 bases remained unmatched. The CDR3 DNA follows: TGTGCCAGCAGCTCAACCCCACCGCGACAGGGGTCCTACGAGCAGTACTTC. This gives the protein CASSSTPPRQGSYEQYF. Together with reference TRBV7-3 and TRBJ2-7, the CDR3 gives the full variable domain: GAGVSQTPSNKVTEKGKYVELRCDPISGHTALYWYRQSLGQGPEFLIYFQGTGAADDSGLPNDRFFAVRPEGSVSTLKIQRTERGDSAVYLCASSSTPPRQGSYEQYFGPGTRLTVT.

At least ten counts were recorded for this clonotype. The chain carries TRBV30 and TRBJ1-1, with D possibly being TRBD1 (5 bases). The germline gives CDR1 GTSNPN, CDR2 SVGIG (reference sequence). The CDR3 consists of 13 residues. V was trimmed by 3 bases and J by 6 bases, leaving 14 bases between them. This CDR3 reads CAWSPGWGSEAFF. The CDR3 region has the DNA TGTGCCTGGAGCCCAGGGTGGGGGTCTGAAGCTTTCTTT.

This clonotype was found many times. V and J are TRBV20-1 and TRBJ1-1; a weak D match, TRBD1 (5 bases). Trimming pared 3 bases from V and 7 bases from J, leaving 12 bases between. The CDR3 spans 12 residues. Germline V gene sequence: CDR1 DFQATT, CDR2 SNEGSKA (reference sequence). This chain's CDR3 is CSASVGDYEAFF. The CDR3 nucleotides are TGCAGTGCTAGTGTAGGGGATTATGAAGCTTTCTTT.

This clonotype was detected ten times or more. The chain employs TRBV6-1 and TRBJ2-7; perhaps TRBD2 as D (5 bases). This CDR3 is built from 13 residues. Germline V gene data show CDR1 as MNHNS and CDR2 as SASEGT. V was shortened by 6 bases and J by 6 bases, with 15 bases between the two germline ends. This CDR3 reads CASSPPGVPEQYF. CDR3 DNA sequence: TGTGCCAGCAGCCCGCCCGGGGTCCCCGAGCAGTACTTC.

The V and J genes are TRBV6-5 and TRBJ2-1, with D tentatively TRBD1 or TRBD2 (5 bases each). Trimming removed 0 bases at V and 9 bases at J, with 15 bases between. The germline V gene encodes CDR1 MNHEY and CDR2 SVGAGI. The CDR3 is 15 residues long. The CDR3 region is CASSYSSGAGGEQFF. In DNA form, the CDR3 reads TGTGCCAGCAGTTACTCGTCCGGGGCAGGAGGTGAGCAGTTCTTC.

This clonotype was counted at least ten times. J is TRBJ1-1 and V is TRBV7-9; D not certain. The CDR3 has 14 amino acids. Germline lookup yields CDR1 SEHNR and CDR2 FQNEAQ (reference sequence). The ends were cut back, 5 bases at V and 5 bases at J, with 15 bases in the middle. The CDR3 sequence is CASSPSPGRTEAFF. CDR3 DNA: TGTGCCAGCAGCCCGAGCCCCGGGAGGACTGAAGCTTTCTTT. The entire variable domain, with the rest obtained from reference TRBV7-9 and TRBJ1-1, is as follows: DTGVSQNPRHKITKRGQNVTFRCDPISEHNRLYWYRQTLGQGPEFLTYFQNEAQLEKSRLLSDRFSAERPKGSFSTLEIQRTEQGDSAMYLCASSPSPGRTEAFFGQGTRLTVV.

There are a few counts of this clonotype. The CDR3 reads CSAPDRGPLYEQYF. The CDR3 DNA reads as TGCAGTGCTCCGGACAGGGGGCCCCTCTACGAGCAGTACTTC. The rearrangement uses TRBV20-1 and TRBJ2-7, with 11 bases fitting TRBD1. This CDR3 region has 14 residues. Germline assignment: CDR1 DFQATT and CDR2 SNEGSKA (reference sequence). The V gene end was trimmed by 5 bases and the J gene end by 3 bases; junction bases not matched to a gene: 6.

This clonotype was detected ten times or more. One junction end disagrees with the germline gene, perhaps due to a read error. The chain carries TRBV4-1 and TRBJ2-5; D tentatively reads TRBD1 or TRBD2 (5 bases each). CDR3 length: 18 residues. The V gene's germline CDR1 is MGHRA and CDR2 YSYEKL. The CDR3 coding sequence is TGCGCCAGCAGGCAAGTCATGTCTCGCCGGGGCCAACAAGAGACCCAGTACTTC. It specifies CASRQVMSRRGQQETQYF.

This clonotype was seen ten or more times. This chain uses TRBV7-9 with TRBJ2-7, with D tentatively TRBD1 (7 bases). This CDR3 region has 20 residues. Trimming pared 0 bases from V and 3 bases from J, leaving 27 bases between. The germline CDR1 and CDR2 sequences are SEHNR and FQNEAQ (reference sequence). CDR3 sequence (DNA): TGTGCCAGCAGCTTAGCTCCGGGGGACAGTGCCAATCCCTACTACTACGAGCAGTACTTC. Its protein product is CASSLAPGDSANPYYYEQYF. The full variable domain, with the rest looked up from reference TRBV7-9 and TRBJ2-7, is DTGVSQNPRHKITKRGQNVTFRCDPISEHNRLYWYRQTLGQGPEFLTYFQNEAQLEKSRLLSDRFSAERPKGSFSTLEIQRTEQGDSAMYLCASSLAPGDSANPYYYEQYFGPGTRLTVT.

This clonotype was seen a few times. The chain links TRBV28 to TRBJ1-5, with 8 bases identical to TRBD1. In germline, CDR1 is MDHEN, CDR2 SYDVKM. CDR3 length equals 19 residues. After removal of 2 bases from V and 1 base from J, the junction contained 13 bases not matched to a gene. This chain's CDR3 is CASSLIRGTGGRSNQPQHF. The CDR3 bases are TGTGCCAGCAGTTTAATCCGGGGTACAGGGGGTAGGAGCAATCAGCCCCAGCATTTT.

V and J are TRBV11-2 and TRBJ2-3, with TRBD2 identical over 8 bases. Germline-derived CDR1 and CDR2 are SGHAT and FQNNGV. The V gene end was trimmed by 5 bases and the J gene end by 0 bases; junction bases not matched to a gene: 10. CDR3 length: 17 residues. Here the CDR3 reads CASSRRLAGTSTDTQYF. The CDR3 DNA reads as TGTGCCAGCAGCCGACGGCTAGCGGGCACTAGCACAGATACGCAGTATTTT.

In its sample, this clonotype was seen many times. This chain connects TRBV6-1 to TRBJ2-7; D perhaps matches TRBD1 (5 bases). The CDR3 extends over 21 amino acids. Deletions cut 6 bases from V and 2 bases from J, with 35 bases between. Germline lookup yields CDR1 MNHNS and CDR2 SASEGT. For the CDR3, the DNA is TGTGCCAGCAGCCGTACAGTACACGTAAGCCAAACAAGATGGGGCACCTACGAGCAGTACTTC. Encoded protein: CASSRTVHVSQTRWGTYEQYF.

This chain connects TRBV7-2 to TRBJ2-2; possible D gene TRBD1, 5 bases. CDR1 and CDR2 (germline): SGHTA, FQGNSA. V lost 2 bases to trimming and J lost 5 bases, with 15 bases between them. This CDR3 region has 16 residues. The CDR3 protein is CASSLRTKGVTGELFF. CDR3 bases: TGTGCCAGCAGCTTAAGGACAAAAGGGGTAACCGGGGAGCTGTTTTTT.

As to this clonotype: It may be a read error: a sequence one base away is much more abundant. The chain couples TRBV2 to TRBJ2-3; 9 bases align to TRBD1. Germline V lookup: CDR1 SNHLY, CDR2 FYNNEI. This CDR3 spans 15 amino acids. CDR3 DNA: TGTGTCAGCCGAACCGGGACAGGGTGGACAGATACGCAGTATTTT. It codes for CVSRTGTGWTDTQYF.

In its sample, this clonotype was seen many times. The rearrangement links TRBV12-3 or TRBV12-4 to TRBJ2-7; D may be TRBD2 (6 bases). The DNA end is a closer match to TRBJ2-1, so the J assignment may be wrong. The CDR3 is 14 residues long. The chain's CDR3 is CASSFGRTTYEQFF. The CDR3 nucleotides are TGTGCCAGCAGTTTTGGACGGACTACCTACGAGCAGTTCTTC.